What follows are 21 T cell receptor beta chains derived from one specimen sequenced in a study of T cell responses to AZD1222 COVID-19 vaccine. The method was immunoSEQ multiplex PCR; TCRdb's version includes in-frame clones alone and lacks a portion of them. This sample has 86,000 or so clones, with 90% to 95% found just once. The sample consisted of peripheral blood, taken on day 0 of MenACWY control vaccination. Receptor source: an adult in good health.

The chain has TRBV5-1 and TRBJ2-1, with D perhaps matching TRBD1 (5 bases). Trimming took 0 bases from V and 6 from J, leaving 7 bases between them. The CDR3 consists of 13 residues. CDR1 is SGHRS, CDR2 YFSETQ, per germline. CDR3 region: CASSLGQINEQFF. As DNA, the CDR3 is TGCGCCAGCAGCTTGGGACAGATCAATGAGCAGTTCTTC. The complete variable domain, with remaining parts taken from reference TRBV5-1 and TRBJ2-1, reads KAGVTQTPRYLIKTRGQQVTLSCSPISGHRSVSWYQQTPGQGLQFLFEYFSETQRNKGNFPGRFSGRQFSNSRSEMNVSTLELGDSALYLCASSLGQINEQFFGPGTRLTVL.

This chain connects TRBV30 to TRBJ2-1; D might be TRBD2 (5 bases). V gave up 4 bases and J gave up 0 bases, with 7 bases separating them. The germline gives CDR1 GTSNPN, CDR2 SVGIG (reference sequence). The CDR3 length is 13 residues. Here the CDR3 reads CAWTRGSYNEQFF. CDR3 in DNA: TGTGCCTGGACTCGGGGCTCCTACAATGAGCAGTTCTTC.

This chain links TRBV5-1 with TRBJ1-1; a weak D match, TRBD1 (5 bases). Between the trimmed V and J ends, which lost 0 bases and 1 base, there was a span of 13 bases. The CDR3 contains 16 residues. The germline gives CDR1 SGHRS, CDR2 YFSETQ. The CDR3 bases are TGCGCCAGCAGCTTGGAGGAGGGAAGGGGGAACACTGAAGCTTTCTTT. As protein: CASSLEEGRGNTEAFF.

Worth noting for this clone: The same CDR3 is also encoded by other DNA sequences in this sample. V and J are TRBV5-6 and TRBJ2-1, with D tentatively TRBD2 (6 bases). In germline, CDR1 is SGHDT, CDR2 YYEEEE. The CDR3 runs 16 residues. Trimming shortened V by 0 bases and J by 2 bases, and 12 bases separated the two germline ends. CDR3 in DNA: TGTGCCAGCAGCTTGGCCGCTGGGGGGACCTACAATGAGCAGTTCTTC. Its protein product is CASSLAAGGTYNEQFF.

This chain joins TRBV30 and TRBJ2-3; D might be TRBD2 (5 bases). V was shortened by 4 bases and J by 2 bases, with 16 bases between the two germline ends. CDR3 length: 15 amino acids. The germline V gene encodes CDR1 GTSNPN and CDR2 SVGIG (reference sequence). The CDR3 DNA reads TGTGCCTGGACGGGGTGGCCCCTAAACACAGATACGCAGTATTTT. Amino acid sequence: CAWTGWPLNTDTQYF.

The CDR3 is CASSFMQTTEAFF. CDR3 coding DNA: TGTGCCAGCAGCTTCATGCAGACCACTGAAGCTTTCTTT. The rearrangement joins TRBV7-3 to TRBJ1-1; D uncertain. The CDR3 length is 13 residues. Deletions cut 3 bases from V and 4 bases from J, with 9 bases between. The V gene's germline CDR1 is SGHTA and CDR2 FQGTGA.

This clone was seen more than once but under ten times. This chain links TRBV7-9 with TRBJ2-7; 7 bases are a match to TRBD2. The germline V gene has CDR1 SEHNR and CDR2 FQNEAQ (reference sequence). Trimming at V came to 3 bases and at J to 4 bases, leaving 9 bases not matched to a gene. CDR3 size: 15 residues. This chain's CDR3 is CASSFYGGDKYEQYF. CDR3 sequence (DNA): TGTGCCAGCAGCTTTTATGGGGGGGATAAGTACGAGCAGTACTTC.

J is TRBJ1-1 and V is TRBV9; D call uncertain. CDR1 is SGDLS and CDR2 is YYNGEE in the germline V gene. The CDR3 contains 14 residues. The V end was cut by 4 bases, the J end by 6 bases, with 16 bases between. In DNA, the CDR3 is TGTGCCAGCAGCCCCCCGGGCGGCGGCCCTGAAGCTTTCTTT. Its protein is CASSPPGGGPEAFF. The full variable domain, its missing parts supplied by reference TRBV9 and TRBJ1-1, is DSGVTQTPKHLITATGQRVTLRCSPRSGDLSVYWYQQSLDQGLQFLIQYYNGEERAKGNILERFSAQQFPDLHSELNLSSLELGDSALYFCASSPPGGGPEAFFGQGTRLTVV.

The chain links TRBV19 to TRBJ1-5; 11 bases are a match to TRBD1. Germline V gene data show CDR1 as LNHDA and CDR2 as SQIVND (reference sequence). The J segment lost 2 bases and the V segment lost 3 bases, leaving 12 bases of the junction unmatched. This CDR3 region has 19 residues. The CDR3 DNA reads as TGTGCCAGTAGTATTAAGGGACAGGGGGTGAAATTCGGCAATCAGCCCCAGCATTTT. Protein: CASSIKGQGVKFGNQPQHF.

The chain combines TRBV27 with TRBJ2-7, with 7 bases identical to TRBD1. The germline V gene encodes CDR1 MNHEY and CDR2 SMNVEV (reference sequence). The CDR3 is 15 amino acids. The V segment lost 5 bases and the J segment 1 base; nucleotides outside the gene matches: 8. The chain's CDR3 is CASSHRDSLSYEQYF. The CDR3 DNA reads TGTGCCAGCAGTCACCGGGACAGTCTGTCCTACGAGCAGTACTTC.

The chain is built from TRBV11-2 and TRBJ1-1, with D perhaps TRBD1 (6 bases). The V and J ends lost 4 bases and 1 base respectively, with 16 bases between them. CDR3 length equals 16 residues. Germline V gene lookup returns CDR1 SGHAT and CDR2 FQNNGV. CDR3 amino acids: CASSSIGGGRNTEAFF. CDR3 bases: TGTGCCAGCAGCTCAATTGGCGGGGGCCGGAACACTGAAGCTTTCTTT.

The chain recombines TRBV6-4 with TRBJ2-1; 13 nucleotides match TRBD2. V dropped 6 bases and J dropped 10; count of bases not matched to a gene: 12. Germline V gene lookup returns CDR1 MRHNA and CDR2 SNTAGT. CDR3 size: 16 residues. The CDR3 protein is CASSLLAGGAGGEQFF. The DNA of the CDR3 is TGTGCCAGCAGCCTACTAGCGGGAGGGGCCGGCGGAGAGCAGTTCTTC.

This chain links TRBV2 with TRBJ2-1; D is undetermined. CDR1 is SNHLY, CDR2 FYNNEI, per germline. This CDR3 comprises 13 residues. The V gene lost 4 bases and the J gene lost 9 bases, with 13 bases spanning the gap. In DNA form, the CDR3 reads TGTGCCAGCAGTGTTTTACGGGTCGGTGAGCAGTTCTTC. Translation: CASSVLRVGEQFF.

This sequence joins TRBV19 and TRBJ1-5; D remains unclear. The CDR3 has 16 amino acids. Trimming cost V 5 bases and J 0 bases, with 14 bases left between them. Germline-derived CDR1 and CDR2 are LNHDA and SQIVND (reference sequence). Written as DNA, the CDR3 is TGTGCCAGTAGTCTAACCGGTGGCAATAGCAATCAGCCCCAGCATTTT. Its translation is CASSLTGGNSNQPQHF.

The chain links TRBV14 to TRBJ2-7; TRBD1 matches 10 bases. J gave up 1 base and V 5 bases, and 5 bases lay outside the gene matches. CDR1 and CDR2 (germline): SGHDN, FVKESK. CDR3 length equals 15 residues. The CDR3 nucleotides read TGTGCCAGCAGCTTCGGACAGGGGGGTTCCTACGAGCAGTACTTC. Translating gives CASSFGQGGSYEQYF.

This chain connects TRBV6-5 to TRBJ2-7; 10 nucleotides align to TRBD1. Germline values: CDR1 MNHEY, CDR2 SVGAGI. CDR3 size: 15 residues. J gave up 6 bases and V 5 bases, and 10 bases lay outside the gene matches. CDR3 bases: TGTGCCAGCAGTCCTCCCGGGACAGGGGAGGGCGAGCAGTACTTC. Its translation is CASSPPGTGEGEQYF.

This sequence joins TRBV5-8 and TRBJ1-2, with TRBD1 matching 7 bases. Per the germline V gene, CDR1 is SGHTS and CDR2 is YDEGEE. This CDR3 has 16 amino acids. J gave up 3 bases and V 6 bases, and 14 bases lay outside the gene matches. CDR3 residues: CASTRRGRGTDYGYTF. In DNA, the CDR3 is TGTGCCAGCACGAGGAGGGGTCGGGGGACAGACTATGGCTACACCTTC.

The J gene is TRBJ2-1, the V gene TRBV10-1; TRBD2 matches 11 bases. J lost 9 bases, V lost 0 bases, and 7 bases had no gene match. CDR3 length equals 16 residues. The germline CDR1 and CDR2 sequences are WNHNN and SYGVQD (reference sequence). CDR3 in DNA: TGCGCCAGCAGTGAGTCGAAACTAGCGGGAGTCGGTGAGCAGTTCTTC. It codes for CASSESKLAGVGEQFF.

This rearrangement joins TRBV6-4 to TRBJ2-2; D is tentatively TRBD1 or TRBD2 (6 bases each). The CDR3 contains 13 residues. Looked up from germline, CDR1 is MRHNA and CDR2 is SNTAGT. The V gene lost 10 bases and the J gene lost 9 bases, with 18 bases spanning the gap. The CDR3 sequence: CATPEGVRRELFF. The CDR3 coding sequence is TGTGCCACCCCGGAGGGGGTAAGGCGGGAGCTGTTTTTT.

CDR3 bases: TGTGCCAGCAGCCGGCAGTCGGATAATTCACCCCTCCACTTT. Encoded protein: CASSRQSDNSPLHF. The chain is built from TRBV7-9 and TRBJ1-6; D remains ambiguous. CDR1 is SEHNR, CDR2 FQNEAQ, per germline (reference sequence). V was clipped by 5 bases and J by 5 bases, with 10 bases between them. The CDR3 extends over 14 amino acids.

Written as DNA, the CDR3 is TGCGCCAGCAGCCCGGGACAGGGGGCGCATGCTAATGAAAAACTGTTTTTT. It encodes CASSPGQGAHANEKLFF. This chain links TRBV4-1 with TRBJ1-4; 12 positions match TRBD1. This CDR3 comprises 17 residues. Trimming took 4 bases from V and 3 from J; bases not matched to a gene: 6. CDR1 and CDR2 from the germline V gene are MGHRA and YSYEKL.